This T cell receptor (beta chain) was obtained from a study of human T cells and chemical hapten exposure. There are a few counts of this clonotype. V was pared by 0 bases and J by 4 bases, with 10 bases between. The CDR3 sequence is 14 residues long. Germline CDR1 and CDR2: MDHEN and SYDVKM. The library tagged each cDNA molecule with unique molecular identifiers. One entry per CDR3 protein, called by TCRdb with MiXCR from the RACE reads. The sample shows about 47,000 distinct CDR3 sequences, about 4.1% of them seen only once. Described time point: healthy volunteer bleed at 2 weeks. Someone pulled total RNA out of unfractionated whole blood.

What was sequenced was whole blood. The chain employs TRBV28 and TRBJ2-7; no clear D gene. This TCR was recovered from a human donor in good health. Some clones in this sample may be carry-over from other donors' samples. Here the CDR3 reads CASSLWGSSYEQYF. The CDR3 bases are TGTGCCAGCAGTTTATGGGGCAGTTCATACGAGCAGTACTTC.